This TCR beta chain was recovered during a study of cytomegalovirus exposure and HLA in healthy donors. PCR involved 60 Vbeta and 13 Jbeta primers. This table comes from immunoSEQ multiplex PCR, and its TCRdb copy is limited to in-frame clones, with some not included. The record lists around 100,000 clones, of which the ten most abundant hold around 6.5%. Donors consisted of healthy bone marrow donors. Trimming pared 4 bases from V and 5 bases from J, leaving 15 bases between. CDR3 size: 14 residues. The germline V gene encodes CDR1 LNHDA and CDR2 SQIVND (reference sequence). The chain has TRBV19 and TRBJ2-7; possibly TRBD1 for D (6 bases). The sequenced sample consisted of PBMCs. This receptor was taken from a man aged 40-49 years in good health and CMV-seropositive. CDR3 residues: CASSSTGLGNEQYF. The CDR3 DNA is TGTGCCAGTAGTAGTACAGGGCTAGGGAACGAGCAGTACTTC. Full variable domain (missing parts from reference TRBV19 and TRBJ2-7): DGGITQSPKYLFRKEGQNVTLSCEQNLNHDAMYWYRQDPGQGLRLIYYSQIVNDFQKGDIAEGYSVSREKKESFPLTVTSAQKNPTAFYLCASSSTGLGNEQYFGPGTRLTVT.